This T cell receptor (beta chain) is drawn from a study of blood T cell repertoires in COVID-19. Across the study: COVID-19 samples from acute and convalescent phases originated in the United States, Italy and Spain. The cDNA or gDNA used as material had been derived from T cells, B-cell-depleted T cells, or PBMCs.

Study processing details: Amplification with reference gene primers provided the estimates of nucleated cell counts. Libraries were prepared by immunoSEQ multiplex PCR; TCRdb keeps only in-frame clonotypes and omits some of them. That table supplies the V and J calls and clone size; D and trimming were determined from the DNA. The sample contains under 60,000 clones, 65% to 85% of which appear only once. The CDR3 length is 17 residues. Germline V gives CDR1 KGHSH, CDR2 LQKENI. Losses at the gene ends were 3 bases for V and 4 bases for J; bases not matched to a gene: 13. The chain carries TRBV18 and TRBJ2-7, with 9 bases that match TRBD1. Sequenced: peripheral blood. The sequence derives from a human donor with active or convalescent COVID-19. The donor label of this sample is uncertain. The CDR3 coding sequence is TGTGCCAGCTCACCCTTTTTTACAGGGGGCGCGAGGTACGAGCAGTACTTC. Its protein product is CASSPFFTGGARYEQYF.